Detailed here is one T cell receptor (beta chain). These data belong to a study of cytomegalovirus exposure and HLA in healthy donors. PCR involved 60 Vbeta and 13 Jbeta primers. Some clones are missing from TCRdb's copy, which holds only in-frame ones; the method was immunoSEQ multiplex PCR. The table lists 100,000 to 150,000 clones, 72% of them singletons, with approximately 4% in the top ten. Per germline, CDR1 MNHEY and CDR2 SMNVEV (reference sequence). The CDR3 has 15 amino acids. V shed 5 bases, J shed 5 bases, and the junction held 6 bases outside the gene matches. This TCR was sampled from a middle-aged man in good health and CMV-seropositive. Sample: PBMCs. V is TRBV27 and J is TRBJ2-5; TRBD1 matches at 12 bases. CDR3 nucleotide sequence: TGTGCCAGCAGTCACCGGGACAGGGGGCGCGAGACCCAGTACTTC. The encoded protein is CASSHRDRGRETQYF.